These 22 T cell receptor beta chains were sequenced from one sample in a study of CD8+ T cells in alopecia areata. Extraction and reverse transcription of RNA yielded cDNA as the sequencing template. Profiling relied on immunoSEQ multiplex PCR, and the TCRdb table lists in-frame clones only, not all of them. The sample has under 250,000 clones; 50% to 65% are singletons. The sample consisted of CD4+ T cells sorted from blood, taken at week 0. All receptors derive from a human donor with alopecia areata.

About this clone itself: The same CDR3 can be traced to other DNA sequences in this sample. V usage is TRBV30 and J usage is TRBJ1-2; 8 bases agree with TRBD1. This CDR3 contains 12 residues. CDR1 GTSNPN and CDR2 SVGIG come from the germline V gene (reference sequence). V trimming: 3 bases; J trimming: 8 bases; junction bases outside the gene matches: 5. CDR3 sequence reads: CAWRGQGEGYTF. CDR3 nucleotide sequence: TGTGCCTGGAGAGGACAGGGCGAAGGCTACACCTTC.

The chain joins TRBV29-1 to TRBJ2-7, with D possibly being TRBD1 (5 bases). V was cut by 7 bases and J by 3 bases, with 19 bases left in between. Germline V lookup: CDR1 SQVTM, CDR2 ANQGSEA. The CDR3 is made up of 14 amino acids. The CDR3 bases are TGCAGCGCGTCCACGGCAGGGCCCCACTACGAGCAGTACTTC. Translation gives CSASTAGPHYEQYF.

This chain joins TRBV7-9 and TRBJ1-2; D is ambiguous. Germline V CDR1 and CDR2: SEHNR, FQNEAQ (reference sequence). V was cut by 0 bases and J by 5 bases, with 10 bases left in between. CDR3 length: 14 amino acids. Here the CDR3 DNA reads TGTGCCAGCAGCTTAGCTTCTGGATGGTATGGCTACACCTTC. It yields the protein CASSLASGWYGYTF.

The V and J genes are TRBV5-1 and TRBJ2-7, with 7 bases that match TRBD2. The CDR3 has 14 residues. CDR1 is SGHRS, CDR2 YFSETQ, per germline. V dropped 2 bases and J dropped 1; count of bases not matched to a gene: 3. This CDR3 reads CASSFLAASYEQYF. The CDR3 DNA reads as TGCGCCAGCAGCTTTCTAGCGGCATCCTACGAGCAGTACTTC.

The chain combines TRBV6-5 with TRBJ1-1; D is unresolved. The length of the CDR3 is 14 residues. V lost 2 bases and J lost 1, with 8 bases in between. Looked up from germline, CDR1 is MNHEY and CDR2 is SVGAGI. The CDR3 DNA reads as TGTGCCAGCAGTTACCTAAGGAGGAACACTGAAGCTTTCTTT. It is translated as CASSYLRRNTEAFF.

V gene TRBV2 combines with J gene TRBJ2-5; D is unresolved. The CDR3 spans 10 residues. Germline CDR1 is SNHLY and CDR2 is FYNNEI. The V and J ends lost 8 bases and 5 bases respectively, with 6 bases between them. Written as DNA, the CDR3 is TGTGCCAGCGGAACGGAGACCCAGTACTTC. This encodes CASGTETQYF.

The chain joins TRBV28 to TRBJ2-3, with TRBD1 matching 7 bases. V trimming: 4 bases; J trimming: 3 bases; junction bases outside the gene matches: 1. The germline gives CDR1 MDHEN, CDR2 SYDVKM. This CDR3 spans 13 amino acids. The CDR3 reads CASSSGGTDTQYF. The CDR3, as DNA: TGTGCCAGCAGTTCAGGGGGTACAGATACGCAGTATTTT. Full variable domain (missing parts from reference TRBV28 and TRBJ2-3): DVKVTQSSRYLVKRTGEKVFLECVQDMDHENMFWYRQDPGLGLRLIYFSYDVKMKEKGDIPEGYSVSREKKERFSLILESASTNQTSMYLCASSSGGTDTQYFGPGTRLTVL.

V gene TRBV4-1 combines with J gene TRBJ2-4; D possibly corresponds to TRBD2 (6 bases). Trimming took 4 bases from V and 3 from J, leaving 10 bases between them. The CDR3 has 14 residues. From germline, CDR1 is MGHRA and CDR2 YSYEKL. This chain's CDR3 is CASSPAGGKNIQYF. In DNA form, the CDR3 reads TGCGCCAGCAGCCCAGCGGGTGGCAAAAACATTCAGTACTTC.

Only a few counts were recorded for this clone. V gene TRBV29-1 combines with J gene TRBJ2-5; D might be TRBD1 (7 bases). The CDR3 runs 14 residues. V lost 2 bases to trimming and J lost 6 bases, with 16 bases between them. Germline V gene data show CDR1 as SQVTM and CDR2 as ANQGSEA. The CDR3 protein is CSVEPQQGRQTQYF. In DNA, the CDR3 is TGCAGCGTTGAACCCCAACAGGGGAGGCAGACCCAGTACTTC.

In its sample, this clone was seen a few times. V gene TRBV30 combines with J gene TRBJ1-1; D gene uncertain. Germline V gene sequence: CDR1 GTSNPN, CDR2 SVGIG (reference sequence). This CDR3 comprises 13 residues. V was cut by 1 base and J by 3 bases, with 9 bases left in between. As DNA, the CDR3 is TGTGCCTGGAGTGAGGCCAAACACACTGAAGCTTTCTTT. Translated, it gives CAWSEAKHTEAFF.

This clone appeared a few times. V is TRBV2 and J is TRBJ1-2; D unresolved. This CDR3 is 14 amino acids long. V lost 7 bases, J lost 4 bases, and 16 bases lay in between. Looked up from germline, CDR1 is SNHLY and CDR2 is FYNNEI. DNA of the CDR3: TGTGCCAGCATGCGGACTCTCCTTTCCTATGGCTACACCTTC. Protein: CASMRTLLSYGYTF.

V and J are TRBV2 and TRBJ1-1; D not certain. V dropped 5 bases and J dropped 4 bases, with 14 bases sitting between them. The CDR3 is 14 residues long. Germline-derived CDR1 and CDR2 are SNHLY and FYNNEI. DNA for the CDR3: TGTGCCAGCAGTTTCACCGAAGGTGGCACTGAAGCTTTCTTT. Its protein is CASSFTEGGTEAFF.

The rearrangement uses TRBV30 and TRBJ2-3; maybe TRBD1 (6 bases). Germline V gives CDR1 GTSNPN, CDR2 SVGIG (reference sequence). V was clipped by 5 bases and J by 0 bases, with 12 bases between them. This CDR3 comprises 14 residues. CDR3 DNA: TGTGCCTGGGCCGACAGGCAAAGCACAGATACGCAGTATTTT. It yields the protein CAWADRQSTDTQYF.

This rearrangement joins TRBV30 to TRBJ1-4; 10 nucleotides line up with TRBD1. V shed 4 bases, J shed 6 bases, and the junction held 14 bases outside the gene matches. Germline CDR1 is GTSNPN and CDR2 is SVGIG (reference sequence). The CDR3 is 17 amino acids. The chain's CDR3 is CAWTRQTGGGRDEKLFF. DNA of the CDR3: TGTGCCTGGACCCGGCAGACAGGGGGCGGAAGGGATGAAAAACTGTTTTTT.

This clone was recorded many times. The DNA for the CDR3 is TGTGCCAGTAGCGAGGGGATGAACACTGAAGCTTTCTTT. This gives the protein CASSEGMNTEAFF. J is TRBJ1-1 and V is TRBV19; D is possibly TRBD1 (5 bases). CDR3 length: 13 amino acids. Germline V gene sequence: CDR1 LNHDA, CDR2 SQIVND (reference sequence). Deletions cut 6 bases from V and 0 bases from J, with 8 bases between.

The chain recombines TRBV29-1 with TRBJ2-1, with 9 bases identical to TRBD2. This CDR3 comprises 15 residues. The V segment lost 1 base and the J segment 8 bases; nucleotides outside the gene matches: 9. Per the germline V gene, CDR1 is SQVTM and CDR2 is ANQGSEA. Here the CDR3 DNA reads TGCAGCGTTGAAGGCGGGAGGGCCCCCATCTATGAGCAGTTCTTC. This codes for CSVEGGRAPIYEQFF.

The chain combines TRBV5-1 with TRBJ2-1; D might be TRBD1 (7 bases). CDR1 and CDR2 from the germline V gene are SGHRS and YFSETQ. V was trimmed by 4 bases and J by 4 bases, leaving 21 bases between them. The CDR3 runs 17 residues. DNA for the CDR3: TGCGCCAGCAGCCCCCGCGGAGGGACAGATCAATACAATGAGCAGTTCTTC. Translation: CASSPRGGTDQYNEQFF.

This chain joins TRBV11-3 and TRBJ2-1; 10 bases agree with TRBD2. V trimming: 8 bases; J trimming: 4 bases; junction bases outside the gene matches: 5. This CDR3 contains 14 residues. Germline V gene data show CDR1 as SGHNT and CDR2 as YENEEA. CDR3 nucleotides: TGTGCCAGCTCCGGAGCGGGAGGGTACAATGAGCAGTTCTTC. Translation gives CASSGAGGYNEQFF. Combining the CDR3 with reference TRBV11-3 and TRBJ2-1 gives the whole variable domain EAGVVQSPRYKIIEKKQPVAFWCNPISGHNTLYWYLQNLGQGPELLIRYENEEAVDDSQLPKDRFSAERLKGVDSTLKIQPAELGDSAVYLCASSGAGGYNEQFFGPGTRLTVL.

In this sample, this clone turned up once. J is TRBJ2-7 and V is TRBV7-9; tentatively, D is TRBD2 (5 bases). The V gene lost 5 bases and the J gene lost 2 bases, with 13 bases spanning the gap. Germline V gene lookup returns CDR1 SEHNR and CDR2 FQNEAQ (reference sequence). This CDR3 region has 14 residues. DNA for the CDR3: TGTGCCAGCAGCCTAGAGGGTACCACCTACGAGCAGTACTTC. Translation gives CASSLEGTTYEQYF.

This clone was counted once. The V call is TRBV28, the J call TRBJ2-7, with 7 bases lining up with TRBD2. The ends lost 5 bases at V and 6 bases at J; junction bases unmatched: 16. The germline V gene has CDR1 MDHEN and CDR2 SYDVKM. This CDR3 comprises 16 residues. The DNA for the CDR3 is TGTGCCAGCAGTGTTAATTTAGTCACGGGGGGACGCGAGCAGTACTTC. It encodes CASSVNLVTGGREQYF.

V and J are TRBV10-3 and TRBJ2-6; TRBD1 agrees at 7 bases. The CDR3 extends over 17 amino acids. V trimming: 2 bases; J trimming: 3 bases; junction bases outside the gene matches: 7. Germline CDR1 is ENHRY and CDR2 is SYGVKD. In DNA form, the CDR3 reads TGTGCCATCAGTGAGCCGACAGGGTTCGGTGGGGCCAACGTCCTGACTTTC. The encoded protein is CAISEPTGFGGANVLTF.

The chain combines TRBV9 with TRBJ1-1, with a weak D call TRBD1 (5 bases). This CDR3 contains 13 residues. V was cut by 7 bases and J by 1 base, with 11 bases left in between. Germline V gene data show CDR1 as SGDLS and CDR2 as YYNGEE. CDR3 in DNA: TGTGCCAGCGGGACGGGGCCGAACACTGAAGCTTTCTTT. Translating gives CASGTGPNTEAFF.